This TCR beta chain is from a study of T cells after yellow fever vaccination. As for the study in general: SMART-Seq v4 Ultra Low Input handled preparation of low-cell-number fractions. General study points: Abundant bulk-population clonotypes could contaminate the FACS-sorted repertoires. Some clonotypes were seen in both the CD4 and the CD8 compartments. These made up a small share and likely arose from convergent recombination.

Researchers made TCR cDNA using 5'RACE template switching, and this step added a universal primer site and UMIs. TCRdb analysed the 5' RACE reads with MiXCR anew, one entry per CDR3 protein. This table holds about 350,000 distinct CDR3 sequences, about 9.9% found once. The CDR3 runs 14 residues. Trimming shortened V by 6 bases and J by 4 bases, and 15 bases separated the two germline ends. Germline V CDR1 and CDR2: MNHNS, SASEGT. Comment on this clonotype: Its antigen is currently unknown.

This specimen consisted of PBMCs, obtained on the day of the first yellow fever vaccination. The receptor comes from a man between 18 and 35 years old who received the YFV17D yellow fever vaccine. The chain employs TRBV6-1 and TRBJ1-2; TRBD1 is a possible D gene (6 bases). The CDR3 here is CASSTEGHRYGYTF. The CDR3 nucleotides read TGTGCCAGCAGCACCGAGGGACATCGCTATGGCTACACCTTC.